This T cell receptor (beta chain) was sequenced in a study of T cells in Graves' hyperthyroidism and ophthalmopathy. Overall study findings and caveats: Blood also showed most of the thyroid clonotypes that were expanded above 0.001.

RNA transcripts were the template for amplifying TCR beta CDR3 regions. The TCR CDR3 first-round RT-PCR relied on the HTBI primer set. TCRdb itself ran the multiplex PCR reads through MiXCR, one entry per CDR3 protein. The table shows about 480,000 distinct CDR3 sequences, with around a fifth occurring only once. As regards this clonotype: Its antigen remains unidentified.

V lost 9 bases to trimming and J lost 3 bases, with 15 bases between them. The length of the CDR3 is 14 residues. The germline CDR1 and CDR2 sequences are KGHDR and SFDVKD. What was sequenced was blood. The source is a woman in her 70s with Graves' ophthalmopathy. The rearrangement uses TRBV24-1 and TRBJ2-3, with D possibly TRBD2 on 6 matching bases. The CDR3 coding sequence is TGTGCCACCGGCCACGGGAGCTCAACAGATACGCAGTATTTT. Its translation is CATGHGSSTDTQYF.